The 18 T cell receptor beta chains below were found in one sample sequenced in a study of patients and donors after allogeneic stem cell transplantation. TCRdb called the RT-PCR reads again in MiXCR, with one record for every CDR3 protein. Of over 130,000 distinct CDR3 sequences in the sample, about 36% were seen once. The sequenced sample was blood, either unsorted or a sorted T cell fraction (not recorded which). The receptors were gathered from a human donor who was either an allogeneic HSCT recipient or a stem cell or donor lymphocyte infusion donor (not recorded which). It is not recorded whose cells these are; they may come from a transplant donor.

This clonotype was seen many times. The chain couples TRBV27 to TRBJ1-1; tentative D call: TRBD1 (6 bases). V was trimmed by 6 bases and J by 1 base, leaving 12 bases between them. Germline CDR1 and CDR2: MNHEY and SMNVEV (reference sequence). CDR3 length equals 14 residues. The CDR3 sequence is CASRGGGPNTEAFF. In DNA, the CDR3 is TGTGCCAGCAGAGGGGGGGGCCCGAACACTGAAGCTTTCTTT.

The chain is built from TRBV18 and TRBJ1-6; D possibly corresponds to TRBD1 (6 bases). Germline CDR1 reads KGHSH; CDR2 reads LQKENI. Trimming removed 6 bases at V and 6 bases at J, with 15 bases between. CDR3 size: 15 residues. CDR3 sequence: CASSEGTLVNSPLHF. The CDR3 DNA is TGTGCCAGCTCCGAAGGGACACTCGTTAATTCACCCCTCCACTTT.

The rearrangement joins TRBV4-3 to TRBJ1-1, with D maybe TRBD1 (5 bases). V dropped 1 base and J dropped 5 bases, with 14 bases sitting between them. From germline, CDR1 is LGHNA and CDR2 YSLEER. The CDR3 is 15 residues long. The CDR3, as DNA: TGCGCCAGCAGCCAAGTCAAGGGACGGACGACTGAAGCTTTCTTT. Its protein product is CASSQVKGRTTEAFF.

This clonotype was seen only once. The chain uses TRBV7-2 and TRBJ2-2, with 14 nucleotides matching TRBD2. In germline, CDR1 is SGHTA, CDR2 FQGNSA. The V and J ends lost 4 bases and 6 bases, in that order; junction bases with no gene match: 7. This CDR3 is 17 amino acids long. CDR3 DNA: TGTGCCAGCAGCTCCCGGACTAGCGGGGGGATGGCCGGGGAGCTGTTTTTT. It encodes CASSSRTSGGMAGELFF.

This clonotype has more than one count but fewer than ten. CDR3: CASSYSSPGEYSPLHF. The CDR3 DNA follows: TGTGCCAGCAGTTACTCGAGTCCGGGGGAATATTCACCCCTCCACTTT. The chain uses TRBV6-2 or TRBV6-3 and TRBJ1-6; possible D gene TRBD1, 5 bases. From germline, CDR1 is MNHEY and CDR2 SVGEGT. This CDR3 has 16 amino acids. V shed 0 bases and J shed 8 bases, with 14 bases lying between them.

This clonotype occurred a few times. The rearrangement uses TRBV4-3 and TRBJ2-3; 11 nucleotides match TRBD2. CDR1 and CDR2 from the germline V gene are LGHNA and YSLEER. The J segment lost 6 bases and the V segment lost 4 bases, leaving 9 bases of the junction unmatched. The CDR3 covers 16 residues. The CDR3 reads CASSPWLAGGGDTQYF. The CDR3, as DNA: TGCGCCAGCAGCCCGTGGCTAGCGGGGGGCGGGGATACGCAGTATTTT.

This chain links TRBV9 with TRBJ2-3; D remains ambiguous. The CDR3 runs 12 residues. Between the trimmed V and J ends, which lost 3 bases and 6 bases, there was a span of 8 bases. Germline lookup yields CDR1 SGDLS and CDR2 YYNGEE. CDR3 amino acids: CASSADADTQYF. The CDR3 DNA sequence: TGTGCCAGCAGCGCCGATGCCGATACGCAGTATTTT.

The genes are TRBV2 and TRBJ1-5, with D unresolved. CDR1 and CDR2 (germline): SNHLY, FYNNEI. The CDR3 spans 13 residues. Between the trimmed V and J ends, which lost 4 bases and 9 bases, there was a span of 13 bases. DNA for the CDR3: TGTGCCAGCAGTGCTAGCGTTTCCCGGCCCCAGCATTTT. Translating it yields CASSASVSRPQHF.

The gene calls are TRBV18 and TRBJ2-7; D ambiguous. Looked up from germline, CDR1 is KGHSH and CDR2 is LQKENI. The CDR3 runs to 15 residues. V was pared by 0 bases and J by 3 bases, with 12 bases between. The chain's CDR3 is CASSPPDRRLYEQYF. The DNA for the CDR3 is TGTGCCAGCTCACCACCGGACCGGAGACTCTACGAGCAGTACTTC.

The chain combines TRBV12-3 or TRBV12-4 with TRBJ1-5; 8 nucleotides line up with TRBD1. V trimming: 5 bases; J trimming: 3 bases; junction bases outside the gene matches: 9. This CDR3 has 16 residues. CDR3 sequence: CASSKLRQGLNQPQHF. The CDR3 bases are TGTGCCAGCAGTAAACTGAGACAGGGGCTCAATCAGCCCCAGCATTTT.

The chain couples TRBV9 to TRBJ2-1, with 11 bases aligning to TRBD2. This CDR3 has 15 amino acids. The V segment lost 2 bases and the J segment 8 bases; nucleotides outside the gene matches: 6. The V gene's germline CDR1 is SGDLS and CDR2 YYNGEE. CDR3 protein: CASSVSGGARHEQFF. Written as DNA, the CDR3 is TGTGCCAGCAGCGTTAGCGGGGGGGCTCGTCATGAGCAGTTCTTC.

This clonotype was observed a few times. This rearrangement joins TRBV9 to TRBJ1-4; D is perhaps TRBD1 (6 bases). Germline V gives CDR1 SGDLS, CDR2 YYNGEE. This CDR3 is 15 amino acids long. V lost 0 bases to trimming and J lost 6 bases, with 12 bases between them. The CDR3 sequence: CASSVDQGLHEKLFF. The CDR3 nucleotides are TGTGCCAGCAGCGTAGATCAGGGGCTTCATGAAAAACTGTTTTTT.

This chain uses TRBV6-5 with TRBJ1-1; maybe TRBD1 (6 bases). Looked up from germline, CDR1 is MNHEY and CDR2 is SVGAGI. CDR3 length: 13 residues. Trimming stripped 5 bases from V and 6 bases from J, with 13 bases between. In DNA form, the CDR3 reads TGTGCCAGCAGTACCCCAGGGGATTCTGAAGCTTTCTTT. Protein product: CASSTPGDSEAFF.

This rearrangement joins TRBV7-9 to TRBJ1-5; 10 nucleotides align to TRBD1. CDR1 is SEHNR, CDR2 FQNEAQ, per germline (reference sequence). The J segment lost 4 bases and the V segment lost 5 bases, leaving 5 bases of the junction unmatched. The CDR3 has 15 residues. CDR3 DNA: TGTGCCAGCAGCCACGACAGGGGGCGGAATCAGCCCCAGCATTTT. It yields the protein CASSHDRGRNQPQHF.

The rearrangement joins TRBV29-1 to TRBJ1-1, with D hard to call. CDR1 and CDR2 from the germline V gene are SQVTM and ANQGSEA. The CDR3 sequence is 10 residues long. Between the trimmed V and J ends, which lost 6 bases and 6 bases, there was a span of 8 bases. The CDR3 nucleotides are TGCAGCGTGACTAACCCTGAAGCTTTCTTT. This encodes CSVTNPEAFF.

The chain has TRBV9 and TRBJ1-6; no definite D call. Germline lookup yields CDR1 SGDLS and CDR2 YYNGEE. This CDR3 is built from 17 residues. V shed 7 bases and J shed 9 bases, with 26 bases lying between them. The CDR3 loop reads CASGGTSREAGSSPLHF. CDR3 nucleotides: TGTGCCAGCGGCGGTACAAGTAGAGAGGCGGGGAGTTCACCCCTCCACTTT.

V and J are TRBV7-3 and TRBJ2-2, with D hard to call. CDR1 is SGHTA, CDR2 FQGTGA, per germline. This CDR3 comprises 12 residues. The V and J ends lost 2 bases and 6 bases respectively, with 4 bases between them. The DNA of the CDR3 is TGTGCCAGCAGCTTACCGGCCGGGGAGCTGTTTTTT. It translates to CASSLPAGELFF.

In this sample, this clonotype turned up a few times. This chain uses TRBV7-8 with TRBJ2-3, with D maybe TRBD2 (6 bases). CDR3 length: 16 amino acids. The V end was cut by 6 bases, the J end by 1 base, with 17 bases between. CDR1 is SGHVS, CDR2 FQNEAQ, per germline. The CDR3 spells CASSHPRGTGTDTQYF. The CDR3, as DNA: TGTGCCAGCAGTCACCCAAGAGGGACTGGCACAGATACGCAGTATTTT.